The rows below give T cell receptor beta chains drawn from one sample of a study of blood T cells in healthy people across ages. TCRdb re-called the 5' RACE reads with MiXCR, one entry per CDR3 protein. This table has around 1.1 million distinct CDR3 sequences, around two fifths appearing once. What was sequenced was blood. The origin of the receptors is a man younger than 35 in good health. CDR3s include the opening cysteine and the closing phenylalanine or tryptophan. D genes are given only for firm matches. Clone size is not always given. Where it is, it says once, few, many or a class for expanded clones.

V	D	J	size	DNA	CDR3
TRBV3-1	-	TRBJ2-3	few	TGTGCCAGCAGCCAAGGCCCTACCAGCACAGATACGCAGTATTTT	CASSQGPTSTDTQYF
TRBV2	-	TRBJ1-1	-	TGTGCCAGCAGGGCTAGACAAGACACTGAAGCTTTCTTT	CASRARQDTEAFF
TRBV29-1	-	TRBJ2-5	few	TGCAGCGTTGAACAAACAGGAGTGGGAGAGACCCAGTACTTC	CSVEQTGVGETQYF
TRBV6-6	-	TRBJ1-1	-	TGTGCCAGCAGCCACACCAAGGAGAAGGCTTTCTTT	CASSHTKEKAFF
TRBV20-1	TRBD2	TRBJ2-5	-	TGCAGTGCTCCAAGCGGGGGAGAGACCCAGTACTTC	CSAPSGGETQYF
TRBV4-1	TRBD2	TRBJ2-5	-	TGCGCCAGCAGCCAAGATTGGCTAGCGGGGGGCTTCGTAATTGAGACCCAGTACTTC	CASSQDWLAGGFVIETQYF
TRBV7-9	-	TRBJ2-5	few	TGTGCCAGCAGCTTAACAGACAGCCAAGAGACCCAGTACTTC	CASSLTDSQETQYF
TRBV2	-	TRBJ2-1	-	TGTGCCAGCAAGATCTCCCTTGACGACAGCAATGAGCAGTTCTTC	CASKISLDDSNEQFF
TRBV20-1	-	TRBJ2-2	-	TGCAGTGCTAGTGGGAGACAACCGAACACCGGGGAGCTGTTTTTT	CSASGRQPNTGELFF
TRBV20-1	TRBD1	TRBJ2-5	few	TGCAGTGCTACCCACAGGGGCAAGGAGACCCAGTACTTC	CSATHRGKETQYF
TRBV7-3	-	TRBJ2-1	-	TGTGCCAGCAGCTCGCTAGACGGAGACAATGAGCAGTTCTTC	CASSSLDGDNEQFF
TRBV5-1	TRBD1	TRBJ1-3	-	TGCGCCAGCAGCTTGGACCAGGGGGCTGGAAACACCATATATTTT	CASSLDQGAGNTIYF
TRBV5-5	-	TRBJ1-1	-	TGTGCCAGCAGCTTGGGACGGACTACCGAAGCTTTCTTT	CASSLGRTTEAFF
TRBV3-1	-	TRBJ2-5	-	TGTGCCAGCAGTCGTTCGGCCCTATTTGACTTC	CASSRSALFDF
TRBV27	-	TRBJ2-1	many	TGTGCCAGCAGTTTAGGCGGAGTGGAGCAGTTCTTC	CASSLGGVEQFF
TRBV4-3	TRBD2	TRBJ2-7	few	TGCGCCAGCGGCGAAGGGACTAACTCCTACGAGCAGTACTTC	CASGEGTNSYEQYF
TRBV30	TRBD1	TRBJ1-2	-	TGTGCCTGGAACGGGCAGGGGGAAGGCTACACCTTC	CAWNGQGEGYTF
TRBV6-6	-	TRBJ2-1	-	TGTGCCAGCATAGGTGGGGGATACCACAATGAGCAGTTCTTC	CASIGGGYHNEQFF
TRBV6-6	TRBD1	TRBJ1-2	few	TGTGCCAGCAGTCCGACAGGGTCCAATGGCTACACCTTC	CASSPTGSNGYTF
TRBV28	TRBD1	TRBJ2-1	-	TGTGCCAGCAGTTCCCCGGTTACCGGGACAGGGATCTACAATGAGCAGTTCTTC	CASSSPVTGTGIYNEQFF
TRBV5-1	TRBD2	TRBJ2-3	few	TGCGCCAGCAGCTCTCAGCGGGGGGGCCGCACAGATACGCAGTATTTT	CASSSQRGGRTDTQYF
TRBV2	TRBD2	TRBJ2-1	few	TGTGCCAGCGGCGAAGGACTAGCTTTCTATGAGCAGTTCTTC	CASGEGLAFYEQFF
TRBV20-1	TRBD2	TRBJ2-3	few	TGCAGTGCCCCCCCGGGGGGGGGTACGAATACGCAGTATTTT	CSAPPGGGTNTQYF
TRBV7-2	TRBD1	TRBJ2-2	-	TGTGCCAGCAGCTTAGACGGGACAGGGGGTGGCGGGGAGCTGTTTTTT	CASSLDGTGGGGELFF
TRBV7-2	-	TRBJ1-4	-	TGTGCCAGCAGCATGCCCAGCCGCGTTACAAATGAAAAACTGTTTTTT	CASSMPSRVTNEKLFF
TRBV4-2	-	TRBJ2-3	-	TGTGCCAGCAGCCAATCAGATGCTTACACAGATGCGCAGTATTTT	CASSQSDAYTDAQYF
TRBV6-6	-	TRBJ1-2	-	TGTGCCAGCAGTTATGGACAGATCAACTATGGCTACACCTTC	CASSYGQINYGYTF
TRBV12-3/TRBV12-4	-	TRBJ2-3	few	TGTGCCAGCAGTTTAGGGGCCTCTCAGTCCCATACGCAGTATTTT	CASSLGASQSHTQYF
TRBV7-2	-	TRBJ1-6	-	TGTGCCAGCAGCTCCCCTAGTAATTCACCCCTCCACTTT	CASSSPSNSPLHF
TRBV20-1	-	TRBJ1-2	few	TGCAGTGCTCCAGACCTGGCGGGGCCTAACTATGGCTACACCTTC	CSAPDLAGPNYGYTF
TRBV12-3/TRBV12-4	TRBD2	TRBJ2-3	few	TGTGCCAGCAGTCCTAGCGGGATGGGAGATACGCAGTATTTT	CASSPSGMGDTQYF
TRBV4-1	-	TRBJ2-3	-	TGCGCCAGCAGCCAAGCGCTAGGCGTAGATACGCAGTATTTT	CASSQALGVDTQYF
TRBV20-1	-	TRBJ1-1	-	TGCAGTGCTAGAGATGTCGTTGGGGGGCGGAACACTGAAGCTTTCTTT	CSARDVVGGRNTEAFF
TRBV29-1	TRBD1	TRBJ1-2	-	TGCAGCGTTGAAACGCGGGACAGATTTTCCAACTATGGCTACACCTTC	CSVETRDRFSNYGYTF
TRBV20-1	-	TRBJ1-1	-	TGCAGTGCTACTTTTCGAGCGAACACTGAAGCTTTCTTT	CSATFRANTEAFF
TRBV29-1	-	TRBJ1-1	few	TGCAGCGTTGCCGGGGGTAGTCGGAACACTGAAGCTTTCTTT	CSVAGGSRNTEAFF